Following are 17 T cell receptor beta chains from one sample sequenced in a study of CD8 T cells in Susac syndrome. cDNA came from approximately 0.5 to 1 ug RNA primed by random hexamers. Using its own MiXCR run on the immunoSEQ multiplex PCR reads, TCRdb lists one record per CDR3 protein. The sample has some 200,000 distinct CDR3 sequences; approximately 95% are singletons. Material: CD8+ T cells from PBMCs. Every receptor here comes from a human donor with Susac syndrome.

The CDR3 protein is CSARDHHGAAFVGELFF. The CDR3 DNA reads as TGCAGTGCTAGAGATCACCACGGGGCGGCTTTCGTCGGGGAGCTGTTTTTT. The genes are TRBV20-1 and TRBJ2-2; possibly TRBD1 or TRBD2 for D (5 bases each). The CDR3 spans 17 residues. V shed 0 bases and J shed 7 bases, with 21 bases lying between them. Per the germline V gene, CDR1 is DFQATT and CDR2 is SNEGSKA (reference sequence).

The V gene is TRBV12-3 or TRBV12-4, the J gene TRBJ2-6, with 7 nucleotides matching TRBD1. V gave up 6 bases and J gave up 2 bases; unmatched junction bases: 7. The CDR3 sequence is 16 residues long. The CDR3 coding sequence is TGTGCCAGCAGAACACAGGGGTATGCTGGGGCCAACGTCCTGACTTTC. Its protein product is CASRTQGYAGANVLTF.

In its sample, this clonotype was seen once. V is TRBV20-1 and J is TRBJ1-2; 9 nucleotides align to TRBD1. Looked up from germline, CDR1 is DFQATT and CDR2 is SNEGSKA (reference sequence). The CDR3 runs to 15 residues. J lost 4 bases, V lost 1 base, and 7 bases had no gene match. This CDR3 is CSARVPGQGFYGYTF. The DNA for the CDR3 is TGCAGTGCTAGAGTTCCGGGACAGGGATTCTATGGCTACACCTTC.

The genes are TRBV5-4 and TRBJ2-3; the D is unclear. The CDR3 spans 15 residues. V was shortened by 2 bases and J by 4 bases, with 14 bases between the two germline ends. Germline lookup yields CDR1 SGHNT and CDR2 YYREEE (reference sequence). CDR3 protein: CASSLGLTLADTQYF. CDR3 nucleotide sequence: TGTGCCAGCAGCTTAGGTCTAACGTTGGCAGATACGCAGTATTTT.

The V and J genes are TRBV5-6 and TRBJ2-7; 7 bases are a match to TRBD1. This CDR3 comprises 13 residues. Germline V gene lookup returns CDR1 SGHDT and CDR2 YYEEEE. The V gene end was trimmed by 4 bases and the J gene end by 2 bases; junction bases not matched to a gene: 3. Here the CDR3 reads CASSDGTAYEQYF. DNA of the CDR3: TGTGCCAGCAGCGACGGGACAGCCTACGAGCAGTACTTC.

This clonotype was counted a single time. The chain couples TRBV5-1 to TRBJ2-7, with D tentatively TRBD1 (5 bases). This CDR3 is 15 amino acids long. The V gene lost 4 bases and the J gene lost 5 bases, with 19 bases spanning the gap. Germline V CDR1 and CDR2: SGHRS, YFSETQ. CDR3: CASSQAGLQSHEQYF. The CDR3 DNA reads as TGCGCCAGCAGCCAAGCAGGGTTACAGTCCCACGAGCAGTACTTC.

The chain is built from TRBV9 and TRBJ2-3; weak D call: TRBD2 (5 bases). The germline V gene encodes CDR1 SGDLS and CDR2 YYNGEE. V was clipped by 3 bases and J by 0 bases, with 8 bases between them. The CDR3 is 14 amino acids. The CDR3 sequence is CASSGRTSTDTQYF. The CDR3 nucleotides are TGTGCCAGCAGCGGACGGACTAGCACAGATACGCAGTATTTT.

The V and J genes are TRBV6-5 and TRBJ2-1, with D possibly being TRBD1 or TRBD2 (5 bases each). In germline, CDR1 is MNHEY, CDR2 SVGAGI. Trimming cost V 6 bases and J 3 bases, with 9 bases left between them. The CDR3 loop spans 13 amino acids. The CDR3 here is CASSRDGYNEQFF. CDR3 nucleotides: TGTGCCAGCAGCCGGGACGGCTACAATGAGCAGTTCTTC.

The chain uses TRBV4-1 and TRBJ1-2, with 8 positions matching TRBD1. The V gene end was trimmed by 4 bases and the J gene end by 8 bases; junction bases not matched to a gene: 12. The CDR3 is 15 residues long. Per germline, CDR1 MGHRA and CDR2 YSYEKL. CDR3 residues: CASSPTFGQGLGYTF. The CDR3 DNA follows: TGCGCCAGCAGCCCAACGTTCGGACAGGGCCTAGGCTACACCTTC.

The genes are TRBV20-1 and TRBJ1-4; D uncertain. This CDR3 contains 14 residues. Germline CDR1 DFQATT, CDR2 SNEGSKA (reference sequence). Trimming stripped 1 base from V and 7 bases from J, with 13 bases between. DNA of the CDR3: TGCAGTGCTAGAGCGCCCAACACCGGTGAAAAACTGTTTTTT. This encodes CSARAPNTGEKLFF.

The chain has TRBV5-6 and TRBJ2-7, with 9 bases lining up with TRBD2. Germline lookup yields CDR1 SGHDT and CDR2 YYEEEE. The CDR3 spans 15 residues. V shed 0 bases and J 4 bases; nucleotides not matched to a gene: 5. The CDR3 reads CASSLDGTSLYEQYF. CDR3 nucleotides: TGTGCCAGCAGCTTGGACGGGACTAGCTTATACGAGCAGTACTTC.

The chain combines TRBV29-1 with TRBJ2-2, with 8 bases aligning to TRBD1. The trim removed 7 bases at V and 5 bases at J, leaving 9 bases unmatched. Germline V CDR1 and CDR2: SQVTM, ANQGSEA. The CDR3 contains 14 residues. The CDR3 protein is CSALTGGQTGELFF. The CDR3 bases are TGCAGCGCCTTAACAGGGGGGCAGACCGGGGAGCTGTTTTTT.

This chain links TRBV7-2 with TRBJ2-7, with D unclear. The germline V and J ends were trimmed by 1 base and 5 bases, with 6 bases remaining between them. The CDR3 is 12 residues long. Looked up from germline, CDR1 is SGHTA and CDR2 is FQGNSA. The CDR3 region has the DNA TGTGCCAGCAGCTTAGATATACACGAGCAGTACTTC. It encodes CASSLDIHEQYF.

CDR3 DNA sequence: TGTGCCAGCACAAGACAGGGCCACAATGAGCAGTTCTTC. It encodes CASTRQGHNEQFF. The rearrangement joins TRBV28 to TRBJ2-1; 7 bases are shared with TRBD1. The CDR3 extends over 13 amino acids. Trimming at V came to 7 bases and at J to 5 bases, leaving 5 bases not matched to a gene. Germline CDR1 reads MDHEN; CDR2 reads SYDVKM.

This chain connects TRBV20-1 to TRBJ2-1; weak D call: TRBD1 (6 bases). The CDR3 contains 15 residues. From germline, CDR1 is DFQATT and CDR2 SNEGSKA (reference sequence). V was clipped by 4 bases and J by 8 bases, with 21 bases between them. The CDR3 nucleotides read TGCAGTGCTAAAAAAACAGGGCAGGCGGGCGATGAGCAGTTCTTC. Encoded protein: CSAKKTGQAGDEQFF.

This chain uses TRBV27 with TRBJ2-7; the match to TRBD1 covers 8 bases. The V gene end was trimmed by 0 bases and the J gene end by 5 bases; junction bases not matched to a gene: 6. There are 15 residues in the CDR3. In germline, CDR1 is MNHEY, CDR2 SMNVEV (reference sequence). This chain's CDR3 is CASSLSVGQVHEQYF. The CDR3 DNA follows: TGTGCCAGCAGTTTATCTGTGGGACAGGTACACGAGCAGTACTTC.

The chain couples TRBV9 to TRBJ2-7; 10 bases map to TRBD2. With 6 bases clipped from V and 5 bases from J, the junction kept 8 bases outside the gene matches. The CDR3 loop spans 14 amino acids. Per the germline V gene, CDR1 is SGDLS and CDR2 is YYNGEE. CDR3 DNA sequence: TGTGCCAGCACCCCAGCGGGGGGGCCGGACGAGCAGTACTTC. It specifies CASTPAGGPDEQYF.